The 20 T cell receptor beta chains given below trace back to one sample, sequenced in a study of T cells in Graves' hyperthyroidism and ophthalmopathy. Amplified TCR beta CDR3 regions came from RNA transcripts. HTBI primers were used for first-round RT-PCR of the TCR CDR3. From the multiplex PCR reads, TCRdb called clonotypes with MiXCR, one entry per CDR3 protein. The data show around 580,000 distinct CDR3 sequences, around 42% seen once. The sample taken for sequencing was peripheral blood or thyroid tissue (not recorded which). These receptors came from a woman aged 18-35 years with Graves' hyperthyroidism.

This clonotype was counted at least ten times. This chain links TRBV4-3 with TRBJ2-2; D remains ambiguous. The ends were cut back, 1 base at V and 1 base at J, with 10 bases in the middle. From germline, CDR1 is LGHNA and CDR2 YSLEER. This CDR3 spans 16 amino acids. The CDR3 loop reads CASSQVHPLNTGELFF. The DNA for the CDR3 is TGCGCCAGCAGCCAAGTGCACCCACTGAACACCGGGGAGCTGTTTTTT.

This clonotype was picked up many times. The chain recombines TRBV6-1 with TRBJ2-7; 10 positions match TRBD1. Germline-derived CDR1 and CDR2 are MNHNS and SASEGT. The CDR3 consists of 15 residues. The ends lost 7 bases at V and 0 bases at J; junction bases unmatched: 6. CDR3 sequence (DNA): TGTGCCAGCACTCACGACAGGGGGCTCTCCTACGAGCAGTACTTC. It is translated as CASTHDRGLSYEQYF.

The chain carries TRBV12-3 or TRBV12-4 and TRBJ2-7; 8 nucleotides align to TRBD2. This CDR3 is 13 amino acids long. V lost 6 bases, J lost 3 bases, and 4 bases stayed unmatched. Here the CDR3 DNA reads TGTGCCAGCAGAAGGGGACTAGTCTACGAGCAGTACTTC. Translation gives CASRRGLVYEQYF.

The chain combines TRBV2 with TRBJ1-2; TRBD1 might be the D (5 bases). The CDR3 extends over 13 amino acids. V was trimmed by 4 bases and J by 8 bases, leaving 14 bases between them. The germline V gene encodes CDR1 SNHLY and CDR2 FYNNEI. The DNA of the CDR3 is TGTGCCAGCAGTGCTAGACAAGGGGAAGGCTACACCTTC. This sequence encodes CASSARQGEGYTF.

The chain employs TRBV7-8 and TRBJ2-7; 11 bases line up with TRBD1. V was clipped by 5 bases and J by 5 bases; unmatched bases: 11. Germline assignment: CDR1 SGHVS and CDR2 FQNEAQ. There are 16 residues in the CDR3. CDR3 nucleotides: TGTGCCAGCAGCACCACCCAGGGACAGGGGGAAAACGAGCAGTACTTC. It encodes CASSTTQGQGENEQYF.

This clonotype occurred many times. V usage is TRBV5-1 and J usage is TRBJ1-1; D possibly corresponds to TRBD1 (5 bases). Germline-derived CDR1 and CDR2 are SGHRS and YFSETQ. CDR3 length equals 17 residues. The V gene lost 4 bases and the J gene lost 1 base, with 20 bases spanning the gap. Here the CDR3 reads CASSPRRTFTGNTEAFF. The CDR3, as DNA: TGCGCCAGCAGCCCAAGACGGACGTTCACAGGGAACACTGAAGCTTTCTTT.

The CDR3 loop is CASSWDRSSYNEQFF. CDR3 DNA sequence: TGTGCCAGCAGCTGGGACAGGAGCTCCTACAATGAGCAGTTCTTC. The V call is TRBV7-9, the J call TRBJ2-1; 8 bases map to TRBD1. The CDR3 is 15 residues long. Germline-derived CDR1 and CDR2 are SEHNR and FQNEAQ (reference sequence). The V segment lost 4 bases and the J segment 0 bases; nucleotides outside the gene matches: 2.

The chain uses TRBV24-1 and TRBJ1-2; D remains ambiguous. The V gene lost 5 bases and the J gene lost 2 bases, with 14 bases spanning the gap. Germline assignment: CDR1 KGHDR and CDR2 SFDVKD. The CDR3 is 15 amino acids. The CDR3 spells CATSAMDLANYGYTF. CDR3 DNA: TGTGCCACCAGTGCGATGGACCTGGCAAACTATGGCTACACCTTC.

The chain employs TRBV7-9 and TRBJ2-7; 9 bases fit TRBD2. The J call is doubtful: the DNA matches TRBJ2-1 better. In germline, CDR1 is SEHNR, CDR2 FQNEAQ (reference sequence). The CDR3 has 15 residues. The CDR3 protein is CATDRGRAGYNEQFF. The CDR3 DNA sequence: TGTGCCACCGATCGCGGGAGGGCCGGGTACAATGAGCAGTTCTTC.

A note on this clonotype: A junction end diverges from the germline sequence, so it may reflect a read error. The chain joins TRBV20-1 to TRBJ2-2; possibly TRBD2 for D (5 bases). The V gene's germline CDR1 is DFQATT and CDR2 SNEGSKA (reference sequence). This CDR3 spans 15 amino acids. The CDR3 region is CSARERGTNTGELFF. CDR3 sequence (DNA): TGCAGTGCCAGAGAACGGGGAACAAACACCGGGGAGCTGTTTTTT.

This clonotype was found many times. The J gene is TRBJ2-2, the V gene TRBV4-1; D is unclear. Trimming cost V 3 bases and J 3 bases, with 8 bases left between them. The CDR3 runs 14 residues. Germline loops: CDR1 MGHRA, CDR2 YSYEKL. This chain's CDR3 is CASSHRVDTGELFF. CDR3 nucleotide sequence: TGCGCCAGCAGCCACCGGGTCGACACCGGGGAGCTGTTTTTT.

In this sample, this clonotype turned up many times. This chain joins TRBV11-2 and TRBJ1-2; 8 nucleotides align to TRBD1. J lost 13 bases, V lost 5 bases, and 9 bases had no gene match. The germline V gene encodes CDR1 SGHAT and CDR2 FQNNGV. This CDR3 spans 12 amino acids. Written as DNA, the CDR3 is TGTGCCAGCAGCCTGGGACAGGCCGCCGCCACCTTC. Translated: CASSLGQAAATF.

The sample holds many counts of this clonotype. A much larger clone sits a single nucleotide away, making a read error possible. V usage is TRBV10-3 and J usage is TRBJ1-1; a possible D gene is TRBD1 (6 bases). This CDR3 is built from 12 residues. Germline V gene sequence: CDR1 ENHRY, CDR2 SYGVKD. V lost 3 bases, J lost 7 bases, and 9 bases lay in between. The CDR3 coding sequence is TGTGCCATCAGTGATCAACAGGGTGAAGCTTTCTTT. This translates into CAISDQQGEAFF.

This clonotype was seen many times. This chain connects TRBV2 to TRBJ2-7; TRBD2 matches at 16 bases. V shed 6 bases, J shed 9 bases, and the junction held 11 bases outside the gene matches. The CDR3 runs to 16 residues. Germline-derived CDR1 and CDR2 are SNHLY and FYNNEI. The chain's CDR3 is CASRSGTSGRASVQYF. The CDR3 DNA is TGTGCCAGCAGATCCGGGACTAGCGGGAGGGCCTCAGTGCAGTACTTC.

The chain uses TRBV7-2 and TRBJ1-6; 8 bases fit TRBD1. This CDR3 is built from 14 residues. V lost 9 bases and J lost 3; bases outside the gene matches: 4. Germline values: CDR1 SGHTA, CDR2 FQGNSA. CDR3 sequence (DNA): TGTGCCAGTCGACAGGGGCTCTATAATTCACCCCTCCACTTT. This encodes CASRQGLYNSPLHF.

This clonotype has just one count. This chain links TRBV4-2 with TRBJ2-2; D tentatively reads TRBD1 or TRBD2 (5 bases each). Germline CDR1 LGHNA, CDR2 YNFKEQ. Trimming removed 2 bases from V and 3 bases from J, with 19 bases in between. CDR3 length: 18 amino acids. CDR3 sequence: CASSQSGPELPYTGELFF. For the CDR3, the DNA is TGTGCCAGCAGCCAATCGGGGCCAGAGCTCCCCTACACCGGGGAGCTGTTTTTT.

Turning to this clonotype: This may come from a read error, since a much larger clone is one base off. The chain is built from TRBV19 and TRBJ2-7, with a possible D match to TRBD1 (6 bases). Looked up from germline, CDR1 is LNHDA and CDR2 is SQIVND (reference sequence). This CDR3 region has 14 residues. CDR3 amino acids: CASSIQGPSYKQYF. The CDR3 region has the DNA TGTGCCAGTAGTATCCAGGGGCCCTCCTACAAGCAGTACTTC. The full variable domain, in which reference TRBV19 and TRBJ2-7 provide the parts outside the CDR3, is DGGITQSPKYLFRKEGQNVTLSCEQNLNHDAMYWYRQDPGQGLRLIYYSQIVNDFQKGDIAEGYSVSREKKESFPLTVTSAQKNPTAFYLCASSIQGPSYKQYFGPGTRLTVT.

The rearrangement uses TRBV19 and TRBJ1-6; 8 bases match TRBD1. Germline lookup yields CDR1 LNHDA and CDR2 SQIVND (reference sequence). CDR3 size: 14 residues. The V gene end was trimmed by 7 bases and the J gene end by 7 bases; junction bases not matched to a gene: 6. CDR3 DNA sequence: TGTGCCAGTACCACGGACAGGGCCAATTCACCCCTCCACTTT. It specifies CASTTDRANSPLHF.

On this clonotype: At one end, the junction sequence differs from germline, possibly due to a read error. The V gene is TRBV7-2, the J gene TRBJ2-7; 10 positions match TRBD1. Germline CDR1 SGHTA, CDR2 FQGNSA. This CDR3 contains 14 residues. The CDR3, as DNA: TGCACCAGCAGCCGGGACAGGGGCCGCTTAGAGCAGTACTTC. Translation gives CTSSRDRGRLEQYF.

This clonotype was seen ten or more times. The rearrangement joins TRBV18 to TRBJ1-5; no firm D call. CDR3 length equals 13 residues. V lost 3 bases and J 8 bases, leaving 11 bases between the germline ends. Looked up from germline, CDR1 is KGHSH and CDR2 is LQKENI. The CDR3 DNA follows: TGTGCCAGCTCACCCTCCAATTCAGAGCCCCAGCATTTT. This codes for CASSPSNSEPQHF.